The 21 T cell receptor beta chains below were found in one sample sequenced in a study of T cells in Graves' hyperthyroidism and ophthalmopathy. RNA transcripts were the template for amplifying TCR beta CDR3 regions. A set of HTBI primers served as the primers for a first-round RT-PCR of the TCR CDR3. TCRdb fed the multiplex PCR reads into MiXCR, producing one record per CDR3 protein. The table has over 700,000 distinct CDR3 sequences, 35% seen once; the top ten hold around 30%. The sequenced sample consisted of blood. The source is a woman in her forties with Graves' hyperthyroidism.

This clonotype showed up many times. The rearrangement joins TRBV6-5 to TRBJ2-2; TRBD1 might be the D (6 bases). The CDR3 runs to 13 residues. Germline assignment: CDR1 MNHEY and CDR2 SVGAGI. The V and J ends lost 4 bases and 5 bases respectively, with 8 bases between them. The CDR3 region has the DNA TGTGCCAGCAGTTTTACAGGGACCGGGGAGCTGTTTTTT. Its protein is CASSFTGTGELFF.

CDR3 nucleotides: TGTGCCAGCTTCCCCGAGGGCCCCGGAAACACTGAAGCTTTCTTT. Encoded protein: CASFPEGPGNTEAFF. This chain links TRBV10-3 with TRBJ1-1; D remains ambiguous. Trimming shortened V by 10 bases and J by 2 bases, and 20 bases separated the two germline ends. The length of the CDR3 is 15 residues. Germline V gives CDR1 ENHRY, CDR2 SYGVKD.

There are a few counts of this clonotype. This chain connects TRBV25-1 to TRBJ1-6; a possible D gene is TRBD1 (6 bases). Germline CDR1 and CDR2: MGHDK and SYGVNS. V dropped 7 bases and J dropped 3 bases, with 13 bases sitting between them. There are 15 residues in the CDR3. Here the CDR3 reads CASTRWDIYNSPLHF. The CDR3 DNA reads as TGTGCCAGCACCCGGTGGGACATCTATAATTCACCCCTCCACTTT.

This clonotype was recorded many times. The chain carries TRBV12-3 or TRBV12-4 and TRBJ1-2; 7 bases line up with TRBD1. The CDR3 spans 15 residues. V was clipped by 1 base and J by 6 bases; unmatched bases: 8. The CDR3 loop is CASSLVPRTGHGYTF. As DNA, the CDR3 is TGTGCCAGCAGTTTAGTCCCCCGGACAGGACATGGCTACACCTTC.

This chain uses TRBV7-6 with TRBJ2-1; 10 positions match TRBD2. Germline V gene lookup returns CDR1 SGHVS and CDR2 FNYEAQ. Losses at the gene ends were 2 bases for V and 4 bases for J; bases not matched to a gene: 8. The CDR3 sequence is 17 residues long. CDR3: CASSLWSSGRPYNEQFF. The DNA for the CDR3 is TGTGCCAGCAGCTTATGGAGTAGCGGGAGGCCGTACAATGAGCAGTTCTTC. Drawing the rest from reference TRBV7-6 and TRBJ2-1, the complete variable domain is GAGVSQSPRYKVTKRGQDVALRCDPISGHVSLYWYRQALGQGPEFLTYFNYEAQQDKSGLPNDRFSAERPEGSISTLTIQRTEQRDSAMYRCASSLWSSGRPYNEQFFGPGTRLTVL.

This chain links TRBV2 with TRBJ1-2, with 9 bases matching TRBD1. In germline, CDR1 is SNHLY, CDR2 FYNNEI. CDR3 length equals 14 residues. Trimming at V came to 10 bases and at J to 0 bases, leaving 6 bases not matched to a gene. For the CDR3, the DNA is TGTGCCACCCAAGGGGACAGGGCTAACTATGGCTACACCTTC. Translating it yields CATQGDRANYGYTF.

The chain carries TRBV7-3 and TRBJ2-2, with 7 bases aligning to TRBD1. Germline-derived CDR1 and CDR2 are SGHTA and FQGTGA. V lost 3 bases, J lost 4 bases, and 11 bases stayed unmatched. The CDR3 contains 17 residues. The CDR3 DNA reads as TGTGCCAGCAGCTTGTTAGGCAAAGGGGGCCCCACCGGGGAGCTGTTTTTT. It specifies CASSLLGKGGPTGELFF.

This clonotype was found many times. The chain couples TRBV28 to TRBJ1-1, with D possibly TRBD1 on 6 matching bases. The CDR3 is 17 residues long. V lost 4 bases and J lost 0, with 18 bases in between. Germline V lookup: CDR1 MDHEN, CDR2 SYDVKM. The chain's CDR3 is CASSSLTGHDLNTEAFF. CDR3 sequence (DNA): TGTGCCAGCAGTTCATTAACGGGACACGATCTGAACACTGAAGCTTTCTTT.

V gene TRBV12-3 or TRBV12-4 combines with J gene TRBJ1-3, with D tentatively TRBD1 (6 bases). The germline V and J ends were trimmed by 6 bases and 8 bases, with 20 bases remaining between them. The CDR3 has 15 residues. DNA of the CDR3: TGTGCCAGCAGCCTCTCGGACAGCGGATTGTACACCATATATTTT. It encodes CASSLSDSGLYTIYF.

The chain links TRBV6-6 to TRBJ1-5; perhaps TRBD1 as D (6 bases). V was trimmed by 5 bases and J by 4 bases, leaving 15 bases between them. Germline V lookup: CDR1 MNHNY, CDR2 SVGAGI (reference sequence). This CDR3 is built from 15 residues. The CDR3 spells CASSKKTGSNQPQHF. CDR3 in DNA: TGTGCCAGCAGTAAGAAGACAGGTTCGAATCAGCCCCAGCATTTT.

This clonotype was observed a few times. This rearrangement joins TRBV7-9 to TRBJ1-2; 10 bases match TRBD1. This CDR3 is built from 22 residues. CDR1 SEHNR and CDR2 FQNEAQ come from the germline V gene (reference sequence). V lost 5 bases to trimming and J lost 2 bases; unmatched junction nucleotides: 26. The CDR3 region is CASSSRPGQGQSRVVWNYGYTF. CDR3 nucleotide sequence: TGTGCCAGCAGCAGCCGACCGGGACAGGGGCAGAGCAGGGTGGTGTGGAACTATGGCTACACCTTC. Filled out from reference TRBV7-9 and TRBJ1-2, the complete variable domain reads DTGVSQNPRHKITKRGQNVTFRCDPISEHNRLYWYRQTLGQGPEFLTYFQNEAQLEKSRLLSDRFSAERPKGSFSTLEIQRTEQGDSAMYLCASSSRPGQGQSRVVWNYGYTFGSGTRLTVV.

Many counts were recorded for this clonotype. The chain links TRBV29-1 to TRBJ1-6, with 7 positions matching TRBD1. Germline lookup yields CDR1 SQVTM and CDR2 ANQGSEA. J gave up 7 bases and V 6 bases, and 9 bases lay outside the gene matches. The CDR3 contains 14 residues. In DNA form, the CDR3 reads TGCAGCGTCCGACAGGGCCCGGGAAATTCACCCCTCCACTTT. Amino acids: CSVRQGPGNSPLHF.

This clonotype has only a few counts. V gene TRBV7-2 combines with J gene TRBJ2-2; either TRBD1 or TRBD2 may fit D (6 bases each). Trimming stripped 5 bases from V and 7 bases from J, with 26 bases between. The CDR3 is 18 amino acids. Germline loops: CDR1 SGHTA, CDR2 FQGNSA. CDR3 residues: CASSQDPSRGLGVGELFF. The DNA for the CDR3 is TGTGCCAGCAGCCAAGATCCATCCCGGGGGCTTGGTGTCGGGGAGCTGTTTTTT.

Many counts were recorded for this clonotype. The chain carries TRBV25-1 and TRBJ1-2; weak D call: TRBD1 (5 bases). This CDR3 is 14 amino acids long. Trimming took off 5 bases at V and 2 bases at J, with 12 bases between the two ends. Germline CDR1 reads MGHDK; CDR2 reads SYGVNS. The CDR3 region is CASSWSGGNYGYTF. CDR3 nucleotide sequence: TGTGCCAGCAGTTGGTCTGGGGGGAACTATGGCTACACCTTC.

With respect to this clonotype: It may be a read error: a sequence one base away is much more abundant. V and J are TRBV25-1 and TRBJ2-2; 8 bases map to TRBD2. The ends lost 7 bases at V and 4 bases at J; junction bases unmatched: 11. The germline V gene encodes CDR1 MGHDK and CDR2 SYGVNS. The CDR3 loop spans 16 amino acids. In DNA, the CDR3 is TGTGCCAGCATCACGTTCGGGGGGGCGGGCACCGGGGAGCTGTTTTTT. Translated: CASITFGGAGTGELFF.

This clonotype was detected a few times. The chain recombines TRBV20-1 with TRBJ1-1; the D gene is possibly TRBD1 (6 bases). V dropped 1 base and J dropped 0 bases, with 12 bases sitting between them. The CDR3 is 15 residues long. The germline V gene encodes CDR1 DFQATT and CDR2 SNEGSKA (reference sequence). The CDR3 sequence: CSARGDMKLNTEAFF. CDR3 sequence (DNA): TGCAGTGCTAGAGGGGACATGAAATTGAACACTGAAGCTTTCTTT.

The chain's CDR3 is CASSEPGHSQTEAFF. The CDR3 DNA follows: TGTGCCAGCAGTGAACCGGGACACTCTCAGACTGAAGCTTTCTTT. The chain joins TRBV6-1 to TRBJ1-1; TRBD1 is a possible D gene (6 bases). The V gene's germline CDR1 is MNHNS and CDR2 SASEGT. Trimming removed 2 bases from V and 5 bases from J, with 15 bases in between. This CDR3 spans 15 amino acids.

This clonotype was observed a few times. The chain combines TRBV4-1 with TRBJ1-5; the D gene is possibly TRBD1 (5 bases). CDR1 MGHRA and CDR2 YSYEKL come from the germline V gene. This CDR3 is 15 amino acids long. Trimming removed 3 bases from V and 0 bases from J, with 9 bases in between. The CDR3 is CASSHGTFSNQPQHF. As DNA, the CDR3 is TGCGCCAGCAGCCACGGGACGTTTAGCAATCAGCCCCAGCATTTT.

The rearrangement joins TRBV10-2 to TRBJ2-7, with 11 nucleotides matching TRBD2. V dropped 6 bases and J dropped 1; count of bases not matched to a gene: 5. CDR3 length equals 15 residues. Germline CDR1 is WSHSY and CDR2 is SAAADI. CDR3 DNA sequence: TGCGCCAGCAGGAAGCTAGCGGGAGGATCCTACGAGCAGTACTTC. It yields the protein CASRKLAGGSYEQYF.

This chain joins TRBV27 and TRBJ2-5, with unresolved D. V gave up 5 bases and J gave up 2 bases, with 12 bases separating them. Germline V CDR1 and CDR2: MNHEY, SMNVEV (reference sequence). This CDR3 is 14 amino acids long. The CDR3: CASSLLQGQETQYF. CDR3 bases: TGTGCCAGCAGTCTCCTACAAGGTCAAGAGACCCAGTACTTC.

The chain employs TRBV10-3 and TRBJ1-6; D may be TRBD1 (6 bases). The ends were cut back, 10 bases at V and 6 bases at J, with 13 bases in the middle. CDR1 ENHRY and CDR2 SYGVKD come from the germline V gene. CDR3 length: 13 residues. The CDR3 sequence is CATSDRPNSPLHF. CDR3 bases: TGTGCCACGTCGGACAGACCTAATTCACCCCTCCACTTT.